A single sample gave rise to the 29 T cell receptor beta chains below, sequenced in a study of identical twins. Via MiXCR, TCRdb re-called the 5' RACE reads, giving one row per CDR3 protein. The data contain around 570,000 distinct CDR3 sequences, over 8.5% of them singletons. The same sample was also used in a study of yellow fever vaccine responses in identical twins.

The material sequenced was PBMCs. The receptors originated from a young woman in good health.

This clonotype came up a few times. The rearrangement uses TRBV20-1 and TRBJ2-3; 9 bases match TRBD2. Germline CDR1 DFQATT, CDR2 SNEGSKA (reference sequence). V shed 6 bases and J 4 bases; nucleotides not matched to a gene: 8. This CDR3 has 14 amino acids. The CDR3 sequence: CSAAVAGVSDTQYF. DNA of the CDR3: TGCAGTGCGGCGGTAGCGGGAGTATCAGATACGCAGTATTTT.

This clonotype appeared many times. The chain uses TRBV18 and TRBJ2-1; D gene unclear. V lost 4 bases to trimming and J lost 6 bases, with 7 bases between them. Germline values: CDR1 KGHSH, CDR2 LQKENI. This CDR3 is 12 amino acids long. DNA for the CDR3: TGTGCCAGCTCACGGTGGAGCAATGAGCAGTTCTTC. It is translated as CASSRWSNEQFF.

V usage is TRBV7-9 and J usage is TRBJ2-3; 8 nucleotides align to TRBD1. The V gene's germline CDR1 is SEHNR and CDR2 FQNEAQ (reference sequence). CDR3 size: 15 residues. With V trimmed by 5 bases and J by 4 bases, 8 bases remained unmatched. The CDR3 DNA is TGTGCCAGCAGCCTCCAGGGGGCAGGTTCAGATACGCAGTATTTT. It specifies CASSLQGAGSDTQYF.

This clonotype occurred a few times. The chain carries TRBV6-1 and TRBJ2-7; D is uncertain. V lost 4 bases and J lost 3, with 10 bases in between. The CDR3 has 13 residues. Germline V CDR1 and CDR2: MNHNS, SASEGT. CDR3 loop: CASSVLGGYEQYF. Here the CDR3 DNA reads TGTGCCAGCAGTGTGCTGGGTGGCTACGAGCAGTACTTC.

Comment on this clonotype: This sequence may be a read error, since a much larger clone differs from it by one base. This chain links TRBV20-1 with TRBJ2-1; TRBD2 aligns across 7 bases. The length of the CDR3 is 16 residues. Germline V gives CDR1 DFQATT, CDR2 SNEGSKA (reference sequence). J gave up 4 bases and V 5 bases, and 14 bases lay outside the gene matches. The CDR3 sequence: CSALSTGGRLYNEQFF. The CDR3, as DNA: TGCAGTGCTCTAAGTACTGGCGGGAGACTGTACAATGAGCAGTTCTTC.

In its sample, this clonotype was seen many times. V usage is TRBV4-2 and J usage is TRBJ2-1; perhaps TRBD2 as D (5 bases). The CDR3 extends over 15 amino acids. Germline CDR1 is LGHNA and CDR2 is YNFKEQ. The V end was cut by 0 bases, the J end by 0 bases, with 6 bases between. The CDR3 coding sequence is TGTGCCAGCAGCCAAGACCGGGACTCCTACAATGAGCAGTTCTTC. It is translated as CASSQDRDSYNEQFF.

The chain is built from TRBV6-1 and TRBJ2-1, with D perhaps matching TRBD2 (6 bases). Trimming pared 1 base from V and 4 bases from J, leaving 8 bases between. CDR1 and CDR2 from the germline V gene are MNHNS and SASEGT. The CDR3 sequence is 14 residues long. The CDR3 sequence: CASSEGEEYNEQFF. The DNA for the CDR3 is TGTGCCAGCAGTGAAGGGGAGGAGTACAATGAGCAGTTCTTC.

This clonotype was found a few times. The V call is TRBV6-5, the J call TRBJ2-7; TRBD1 matches at 8 bases. This CDR3 contains 15 residues. The V segment lost 4 bases and the J segment 4 bases; nucleotides outside the gene matches: 9. Germline V gene data show CDR1 as MNHEY and CDR2 as SVGAGI. In DNA, the CDR3 is TGTGCCAGCAGTTTGGATTTGACAGGGGTATACGAGCAGTACTTC. Encoded protein: CASSLDLTGVYEQYF.

V usage is TRBV30 and J usage is TRBJ2-7; the D gene could be TRBD1 or TRBD2 (5 bases each). The CDR3 totals 13 residues. V lost 5 bases and J 3 bases, leaving 14 bases between the germline ends. Germline-derived CDR1 and CDR2 are GTSNPN and SVGIG (reference sequence). The CDR3 is CAWVPGPNYEQYF. Written as DNA, the CDR3 is TGTGCCTGGGTACCGGGACCCAACTACGAGCAGTACTTC.

This clonotype was seen a few times. The J gene is TRBJ2-5, the V gene TRBV7-2; 7 bases agree with TRBD2. The CDR3 consists of 14 residues. V was clipped by 5 bases and J by 3 bases; unmatched bases: 6. Germline V lookup: CDR1 SGHTA, CDR2 FQGNSA. Written as DNA, the CDR3 is TGTGCCAGCAGCGGGCGGGCGGGGGAAGAGACCCAGTACTTC. Its translation: CASSGRAGEETQYF.

This clonotype was counted between two and nine times. The chain uses TRBV29-1 and TRBJ2-5, with D maybe TRBD1 (6 bases). Trimming removed 4 bases at V and 0 bases at J, with 12 bases between. This CDR3 has 14 amino acids. CDR1 and CDR2 from the germline V gene are SQVTM and ANQGSEA. The CDR3 loop is CSVVRDTHQETQYF. The DNA of the CDR3 is TGCAGCGTTGTTAGGGACACCCACCAAGAGACCCAGTACTTC.

This clonotype showed up many times. J is TRBJ2-7 and V is TRBV29-1, with a tentative D call TRBD2 (5 bases). Germline CDR1 is SQVTM and CDR2 is ANQGSEA. V was cut by 6 bases and J by 2 bases, with 14 bases left in between. The CDR3 spans 13 residues. CDR3 nucleotides: TGCAGCGTGATAATCCGGACTGCCTACGAGCAGTACTTC. Translating gives CSVIIRTAYEQYF.

The V call is TRBV12-3 or TRBV12-4, the J call TRBJ2-1; 12 positions agree with TRBD2. With 6 bases clipped from V and 7 bases from J, the junction kept 4 bases outside the gene matches. The CDR3 consists of 14 residues. The CDR3 region has the DNA TGTGCCAGCAGGCAGGGGACTAGCGGGAATGAGCAGTTCTTC. Amino acid sequence: CASRQGTSGNEQFF.

The chain couples TRBV28 to TRBJ2-7, with a weak D call TRBD1 (5 bases). From germline, CDR1 is MDHEN and CDR2 SYDVKM. The CDR3 is 13 amino acids. With 6 bases removed from V and 2 bases from J, the gap between germline ends came to 11 bases. CDR3 sequence reads: CASSYRPPYEQYF. The CDR3 DNA reads as TGTGCCAGCAGCTACAGGCCCCCCTACGAGCAGTACTTC.

This clonotype occurred many times. DNA of the CDR3: TGCAGCGTTGTAGGACTCGCAAGAGGAGAGCAGTACTTC. This encodes CSVVGLARGEQYF. The rearrangement uses TRBV29-1 and TRBJ2-7; TRBD2 is a possible D gene (5 bases). The germline V and J ends were trimmed by 4 bases and 7 bases, with 17 bases remaining between them. CDR3 length equals 13 residues. CDR1 and CDR2 (germline): SQVTM, ANQGSEA.

There are a few counts of this clonotype. The chain joins TRBV20-1 to TRBJ2-1; D is perhaps TRBD1 or TRBD2 (5 bases each). This CDR3 region has 14 residues. Germline assignment: CDR1 DFQATT and CDR2 SNEGSKA (reference sequence). Trimming took off 6 bases at V and 6 bases at J, with 18 bases between the two ends. The CDR3 sequence is CSARSGVGVNEQFF. In DNA form, the CDR3 reads TGCAGTGCCAGATCCGGGGTAGGGGTCAATGAGCAGTTCTTC.

This clonotype came up many times. The rearrangement links TRBV12-3 or TRBV12-4 to TRBJ1-6, with D possibly matching TRBD1 (5 bases). V was cut by 5 bases and J by 14 bases, with 10 bases left in between. The CDR3 length is 11 residues. In nucleotides, the CDR3 is TGTGCCAGCAGTCCCGGGGCCACCCTCCACTTT. Its protein product is CASSPGATLHF.

This clonotype was seen more than once but under ten times. J is TRBJ2-3 and V is TRBV29-1; the match to TRBD2 covers 7 bases. This CDR3 contains 15 residues. Germline V gene data show CDR1 as SQVTM and CDR2 as ANQGSEA. With 7 bases clipped from V and 0 bases from J, the junction kept 10 bases outside the gene matches. CDR3 nucleotides: TGCAGCGCTCAACGGCTAGCGGTGAGCACAGATACGCAGTATTTT. This translates into CSAQRLAVSTDTQYF.

This clonotype was found a few times. This chain connects TRBV6-1 to TRBJ2-6; 8 bases agree with TRBD2. CDR1 and CDR2 (germline): MNHNS, SASEGT. The CDR3 totals 16 residues. Trimming cost V 5 bases and J 4 bases; bases outside gene matches: 7. The CDR3: CASSRDQRGGANVLTF. Written as DNA, the CDR3 is TGTGCCAGCAGTCGAGATCAGCGGGGGGGGGCCAACGTCCTGACTTTC.

The table lists this clonotype with a few counts. The chain carries TRBV12-3 or TRBV12-4 and TRBJ2-7; no reliable D call. This CDR3 region has 13 residues. Deletions cut 5 bases from V and 7 bases from J, with 15 bases between. Written as DNA, the CDR3 is TGTGCCAGCAGTCAACCTCCCGTTGAAGAGCAGTACTTC. It codes for CASSQPPVEEQYF.

This clonotype was counted ten times or more. V usage is TRBV6-5 and J usage is TRBJ2-3; 8 bases align to TRBD2. The CDR3 is 17 amino acids. Germline loops: CDR1 MNHEY, CDR2 SVGAGI. With 0 bases clipped from V and 4 bases from J, the junction kept 9 bases outside the gene matches. The CDR3 here is CASSYSRASGSPDTQYF. The CDR3 nucleotides read TGTGCCAGCAGTTACTCGAGGGCTAGCGGGTCCCCAGATACGCAGTATTTT.

This clonotype came up many times. This chain links TRBV20-1 with TRBJ2-1; D is unresolved. Trimming shortened V by 4 bases and J by 0 bases, and 7 bases separated the two germline ends. This CDR3 has 13 amino acids. Germline lookup yields CDR1 DFQATT and CDR2 SNEGSKA (reference sequence). In nucleotides, the CDR3 is TGCAGTGCTACTGGAAGCTCCTACAATGAGCAGTTCTTC. It encodes CSATGSSYNEQFF.

V gene TRBV5-1 combines with J gene TRBJ2-7, with 10 positions matching TRBD2. The CDR3 runs to 16 residues. Germline CDR1 is SGHRS and CDR2 is YFSETQ. V shed 2 bases, J shed 1 base, and the junction held 6 bases outside the gene matches. CDR3 sequence (DNA): TGCGCCAGCAGCTTTTCTAGCGGGAGAGGTTCCTACGAGCAGTACTTC. This gives the protein CASSFSSGRGSYEQYF.

This sequence joins TRBV2 and TRBJ2-7; no definite D call. The CDR3 has 17 residues. Germline CDR1 and CDR2: SNHLY and FYNNEI. Trimming removed 1 base at V and 0 bases at J, with 16 bases between. Written as DNA, the CDR3 is TGTGCCAGCAGTGAAGTGGGGAATAATATAAACTCCTACGAGCAGTACTTC. Amino acids: CASSEVGNNINSYEQYF.

V and J are TRBV7-6 and TRBJ2-5, with 10 bases that match TRBD2. Germline V CDR1 and CDR2: SGHVS, FNYEAQ. This CDR3 region has 15 residues. After removal of 5 bases from V and 5 bases from J, the junction contained 8 bases not matched to a gene. The CDR3 here is CASSPGLAEGETQYF. DNA of the CDR3: TGTGCCAGCAGCCCAGGACTAGCGGAGGGGGAGACCCAGTACTTC.

The gene calls are TRBV7-8 and TRBJ2-7, with 7 nucleotides matching TRBD1. Per the germline V gene, CDR1 is SGHVS and CDR2 is FQNEAQ. The CDR3 is 15 residues long. Germline trimming cut 0 bases from V and 1 base from J; bases unmatched to any gene: 3. The DNA of the CDR3 is TGTGCCAGCAGCTTAGCCCTGGACAGGTCCTACGAGCAGTACTTC. Translated: CASSLALDRSYEQYF.

The CDR3 is CAISESGGGGYEQYF. CDR3 coding DNA: TGTGCCATCAGTGAGTCGGGTGGCGGGGGCTACGAGCAGTACTTC. The chain links TRBV10-3 to TRBJ2-7, with 7 positions matching TRBD2. V lost 0 bases, J lost 3 bases, and 5 bases stayed unmatched. This CDR3 comprises 15 residues. Germline loops: CDR1 ENHRY, CDR2 SYGVKD.

This clonotype was recorded a few times. V usage is TRBV12-3 or TRBV12-4 and J usage is TRBJ2-1; perhaps D is TRBD1 or TRBD2 (5 bases each). Deletions cut 4 bases from V and 10 bases from J, with 17 bases between. The CDR3 is 14 residues long. CDR3: CASSSGTGGGEQFF. In DNA form, the CDR3 reads TGTGCCAGCAGTTCCGGGACCGGAGGTGGGGAGCAGTTCTTC.

The V and J genes are TRBV7-2 and TRBJ1-1; no clear D gene. Germline lookup yields CDR1 SGHTA and CDR2 FQGNSA. Between the trimmed V and J ends, which lost 10 bases and 3 bases, there was a span of 21 bases. The CDR3 length is 15 residues. CDR3 residues: CATLPPSGDHTEAFF. The CDR3 bases are TGTGCCACATTGCCACCGTCCGGGGATCACACTGAAGCTTTCTTT.